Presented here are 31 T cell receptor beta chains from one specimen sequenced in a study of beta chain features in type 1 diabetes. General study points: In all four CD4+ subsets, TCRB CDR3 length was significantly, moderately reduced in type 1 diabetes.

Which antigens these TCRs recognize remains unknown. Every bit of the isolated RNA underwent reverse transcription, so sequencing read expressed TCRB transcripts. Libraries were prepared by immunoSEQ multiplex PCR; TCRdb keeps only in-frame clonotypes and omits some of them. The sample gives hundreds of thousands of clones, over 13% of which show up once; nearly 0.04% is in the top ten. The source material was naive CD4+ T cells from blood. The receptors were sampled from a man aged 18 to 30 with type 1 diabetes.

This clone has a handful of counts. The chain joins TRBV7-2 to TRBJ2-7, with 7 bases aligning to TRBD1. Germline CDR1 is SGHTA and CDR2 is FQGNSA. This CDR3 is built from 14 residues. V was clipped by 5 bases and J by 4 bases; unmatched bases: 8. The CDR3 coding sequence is TGTGCCAGCAGCCGACCGGGACAGCTGTACGAGCAGTACTTC. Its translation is CASSRPGQLYEQYF.

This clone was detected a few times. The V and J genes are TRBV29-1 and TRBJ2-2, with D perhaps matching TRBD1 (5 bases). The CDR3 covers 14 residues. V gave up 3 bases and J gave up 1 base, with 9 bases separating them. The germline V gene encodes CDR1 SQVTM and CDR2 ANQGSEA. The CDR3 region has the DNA TGCAGCGTTGACAGGCAGGGGAACACCGGGGAGCTGTTTTTT. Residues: CSVDRQGNTGELFF.

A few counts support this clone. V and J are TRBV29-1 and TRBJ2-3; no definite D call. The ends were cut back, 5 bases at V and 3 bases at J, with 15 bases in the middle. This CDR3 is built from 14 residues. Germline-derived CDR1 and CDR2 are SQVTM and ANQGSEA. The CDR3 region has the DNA TGCAGCGTTTTTGGCGAGGATAGAACAGATACGCAGTATTTT. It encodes CSVFGEDRTDTQYF.

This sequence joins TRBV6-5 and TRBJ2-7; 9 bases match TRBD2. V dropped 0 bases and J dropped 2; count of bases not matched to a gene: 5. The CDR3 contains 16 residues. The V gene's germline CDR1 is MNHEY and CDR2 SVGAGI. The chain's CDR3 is CASSYSGLATPYEQYF. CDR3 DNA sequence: TGTGCCAGCAGTTACTCGGGACTAGCTACCCCCTACGAGCAGTACTTC.

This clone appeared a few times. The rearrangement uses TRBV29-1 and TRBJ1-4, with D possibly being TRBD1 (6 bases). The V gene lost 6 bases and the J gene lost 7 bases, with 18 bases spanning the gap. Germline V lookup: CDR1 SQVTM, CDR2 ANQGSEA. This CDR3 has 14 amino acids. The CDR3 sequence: CSVPLGGRGEKLFF. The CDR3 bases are TGCAGCGTCCCCCTCGGGGGGCGCGGTGAAAAACTGTTTTTT.

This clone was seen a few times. CDR3 bases: TGTGCCAGCACCAATCGGGGCAACGGGGAGCTGTTTTTT. It codes for CASTNRGNGELFF. V gene TRBV2 combines with J gene TRBJ2-2; D tentatively reads TRBD1 or TRBD2 (5 bases each). The germline gives CDR1 SNHLY, CDR2 FYNNEI. V lost 7 bases, J lost 7 bases, and 13 bases lay in between. CDR3 size: 13 residues. The entire variable domain, with the rest obtained from reference TRBV2 and TRBJ2-2, is as follows: EPEVTQTPSHQVTQMGQEVILRCVPISNHLYFYWYRQILGQKVEFLVSFYNNEISEKSEIFDDQFSVERPDGSNFTLKIRSTKLEDSAMYFCASTNRGNGELFFGEGSRLTVL.

CDR3 in amino acids: CASSQTGGEETQYF. CDR3 coding DNA: TGCGCCAGCAGCCAGACAGGGGGCGAGGAGACCCAGTACTTC. The rearrangement uses TRBV4-3 and TRBJ2-5; 10 nucleotides align to TRBD1. Germline loops: CDR1 LGHNA, CDR2 YSLEER. The CDR3 consists of 14 residues. With 3 bases clipped from V and 5 bases from J, the junction kept 3 bases outside the gene matches.

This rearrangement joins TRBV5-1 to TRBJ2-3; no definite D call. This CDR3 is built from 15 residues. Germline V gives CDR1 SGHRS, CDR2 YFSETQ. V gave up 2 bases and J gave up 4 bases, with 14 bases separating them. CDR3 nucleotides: TGCGCCAGCAGCTTACCAACGGCGTCCGCAGATACGCAGTATTTT. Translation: CASSLPTASADTQYF.

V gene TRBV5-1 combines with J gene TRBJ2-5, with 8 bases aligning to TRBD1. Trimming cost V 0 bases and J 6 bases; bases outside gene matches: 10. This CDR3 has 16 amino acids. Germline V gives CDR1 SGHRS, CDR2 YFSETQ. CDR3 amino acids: CASSLASNRGLKTQYF. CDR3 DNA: TGCGCCAGCAGCTTGGCCTCGAACAGGGGGTTGAAGACCCAGTACTTC. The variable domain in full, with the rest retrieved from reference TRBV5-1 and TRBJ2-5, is KAGVTQTPRYLIKTRGQQVTLSCSPISGHRSVSWYQQTPGQGLQFLFEYFSETQRNKGNFPGRFSGRQFSNSRSEMNVSTLELGDSALYLCASSLASNRGLKTQYFGPGTRLLVL.

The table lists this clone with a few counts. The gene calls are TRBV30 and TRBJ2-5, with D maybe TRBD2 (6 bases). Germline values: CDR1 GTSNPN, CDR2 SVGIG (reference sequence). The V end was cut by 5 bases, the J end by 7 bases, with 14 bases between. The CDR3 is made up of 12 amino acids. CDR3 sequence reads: CAWGSQEGTQYF. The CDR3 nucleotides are TGTGCCTGGGGGAGTCAGGAGGGGACCCAGTACTTC.

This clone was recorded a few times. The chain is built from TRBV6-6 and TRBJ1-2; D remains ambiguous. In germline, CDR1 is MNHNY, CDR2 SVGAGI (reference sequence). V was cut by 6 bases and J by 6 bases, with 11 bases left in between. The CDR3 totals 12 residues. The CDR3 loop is CASSREGNGYTF. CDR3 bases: TGTGCCAGCAGCCGGGAAGGGAATGGCTACACCTTC.

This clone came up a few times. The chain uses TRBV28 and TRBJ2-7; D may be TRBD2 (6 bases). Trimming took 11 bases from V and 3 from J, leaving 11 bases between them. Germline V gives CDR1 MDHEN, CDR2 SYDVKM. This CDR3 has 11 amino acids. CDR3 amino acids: CAWGGRYEQYF. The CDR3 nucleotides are TGTGCCTGGGGAGGCCGCTACGAGCAGTACTTC.

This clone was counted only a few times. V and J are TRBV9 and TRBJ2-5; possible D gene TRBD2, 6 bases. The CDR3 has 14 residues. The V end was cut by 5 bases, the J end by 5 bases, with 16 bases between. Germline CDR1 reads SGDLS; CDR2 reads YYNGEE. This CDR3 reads CASSDAPAGETQYF. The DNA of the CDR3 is TGTGCCAGCAGTGACGCCCCGGCGGGGGAGACCCAGTACTTC.

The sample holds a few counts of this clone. For the CDR3, the DNA is TGTGCCAGCAGCCAAGGGGCTAGCGGGGCTTCCTCTGGGGCCAACGTCCTGACTTTC. Translated, it gives CASSQGASGASSGANVLTF. This chain uses TRBV4-2 with TRBJ2-6; the match to TRBD2 covers 9 bases. The CDR3 loop spans 19 amino acids. With V trimmed by 1 base and J by 0 bases, 7 bases remained unmatched. Germline lookup yields CDR1 LGHNA and CDR2 YNFKEQ.

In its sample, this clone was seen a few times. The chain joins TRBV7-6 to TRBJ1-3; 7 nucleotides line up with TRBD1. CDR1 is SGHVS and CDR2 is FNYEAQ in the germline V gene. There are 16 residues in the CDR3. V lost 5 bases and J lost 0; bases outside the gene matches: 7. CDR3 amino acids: CASSPDRASSGNTIYF. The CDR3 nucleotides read TGTGCCAGCAGCCCTGACAGGGCCTCCTCTGGAAACACCATATATTTT. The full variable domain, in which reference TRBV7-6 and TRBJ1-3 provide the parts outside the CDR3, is GAGVSQSPRYKVTKRGQDVALRCDPISGHVSLYWYRQALGQGPEFLTYFNYEAQQDKSGLPNDRFSAERPEGSISTLTIQRTEQRDSAMYRCASSPDRASSGNTIYFGEGSWLTVV.

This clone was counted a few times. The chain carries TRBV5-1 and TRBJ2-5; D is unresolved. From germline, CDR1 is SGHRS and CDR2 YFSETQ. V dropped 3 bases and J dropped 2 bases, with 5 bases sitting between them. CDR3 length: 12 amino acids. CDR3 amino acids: CASSSPQETQYF. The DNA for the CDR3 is TGCGCCAGCAGCTCACCACAAGAGACCCAGTACTTC.

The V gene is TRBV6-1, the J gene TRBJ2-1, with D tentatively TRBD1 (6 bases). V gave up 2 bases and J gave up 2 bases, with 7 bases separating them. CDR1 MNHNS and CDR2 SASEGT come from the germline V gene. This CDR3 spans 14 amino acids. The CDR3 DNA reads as TGTGCCAGCAGTGAAAGGGGGACCTACAATGAGCAGTTCTTC. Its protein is CASSERGTYNEQFF.

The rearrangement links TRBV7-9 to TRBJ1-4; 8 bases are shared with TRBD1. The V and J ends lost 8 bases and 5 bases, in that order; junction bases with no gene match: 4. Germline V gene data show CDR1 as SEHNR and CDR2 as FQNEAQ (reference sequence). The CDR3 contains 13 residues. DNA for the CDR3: TGTGCCAGCCAGGGGGCAGAGAATGAAAAACTGTTTTTT. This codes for CASQGAENEKLFF.

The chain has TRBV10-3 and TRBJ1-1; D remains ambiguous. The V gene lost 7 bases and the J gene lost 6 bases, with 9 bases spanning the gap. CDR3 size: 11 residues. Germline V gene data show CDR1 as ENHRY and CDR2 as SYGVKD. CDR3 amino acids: CAIMPVPEAFF. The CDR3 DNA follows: TGTGCCATCATGCCGGTCCCTGAAGCTTTCTTT.

The CDR3 coding sequence is TGTGCCTGGAGTGGCGCGGGTTCCTCCTACAATGAGCAGTTCTTC. Translation gives CAWSGAGSSYNEQFF. V usage is TRBV30 and J usage is TRBJ2-1; possibly TRBD2 for D (5 bases). This CDR3 region has 15 residues. Germline assignment: CDR1 GTSNPN and CDR2 SVGIG (reference sequence). V was pared by 1 base and J by 0 bases, with 10 bases between. The full variable domain, completed using reference TRBV30 and TRBJ2-1, is SQTIHQWPATLVQPVGSPLSLECTVEGTSNPNLYWYRQAAGRGLQLLFYSVGIGQISSEVPQNLSASRPQDRQFILSSKKLLLSDSGFYLCAWSGAGSSYNEQFFGPGTRLTVL.

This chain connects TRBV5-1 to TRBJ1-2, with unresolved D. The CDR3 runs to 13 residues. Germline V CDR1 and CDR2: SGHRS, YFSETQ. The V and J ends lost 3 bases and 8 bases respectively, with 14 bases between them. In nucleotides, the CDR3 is TGCGCCAGCAGCTCCCGGGTGGAAGGCGGCTACACCTTC. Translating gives CASSSRVEGGYTF.

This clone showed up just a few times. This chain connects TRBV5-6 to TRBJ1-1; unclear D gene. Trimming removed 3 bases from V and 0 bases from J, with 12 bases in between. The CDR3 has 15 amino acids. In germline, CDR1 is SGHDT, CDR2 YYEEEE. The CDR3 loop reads CASSWRTVMNTEAFF. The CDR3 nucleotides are TGTGCCAGCAGCTGGAGGACGGTCATGAACACTGAAGCTTTCTTT.

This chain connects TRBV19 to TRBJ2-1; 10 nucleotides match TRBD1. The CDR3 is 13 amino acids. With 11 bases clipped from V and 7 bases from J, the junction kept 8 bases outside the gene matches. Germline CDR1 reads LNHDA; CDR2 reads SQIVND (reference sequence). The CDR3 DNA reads TGTGCCCGAGGGGACAGGGGTTCGAATGAGCAGTTCTTC. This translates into CARGDRGSNEQFF. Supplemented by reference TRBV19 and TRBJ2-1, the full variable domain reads DGGITQSPKYLFRKEGQNVTLSCEQNLNHDAMYWYRQDPGQGLRLIYYSQIVNDFQKGDIAEGYSVSREKKESFPLTVTSAQKNPTAFYLCARGDRGSNEQFFGPGTRLTVL.

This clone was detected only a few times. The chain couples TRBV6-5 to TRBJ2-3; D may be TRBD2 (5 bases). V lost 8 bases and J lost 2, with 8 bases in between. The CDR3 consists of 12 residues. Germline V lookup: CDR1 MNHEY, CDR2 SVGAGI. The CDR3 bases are TGTGCCAGCCGGAGGTACACAGATACGCAGTATTTT. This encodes CASRRYTDTQYF.

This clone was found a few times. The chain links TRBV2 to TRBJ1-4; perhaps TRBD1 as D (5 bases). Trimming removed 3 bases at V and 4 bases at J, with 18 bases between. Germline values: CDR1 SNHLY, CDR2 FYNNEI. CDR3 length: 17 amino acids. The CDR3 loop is CASSDPGFPGRNEKLFF. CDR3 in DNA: TGTGCCAGCAGTGACCCCGGGTTCCCGGGGCGTAATGAAAAACTGTTTTTT.

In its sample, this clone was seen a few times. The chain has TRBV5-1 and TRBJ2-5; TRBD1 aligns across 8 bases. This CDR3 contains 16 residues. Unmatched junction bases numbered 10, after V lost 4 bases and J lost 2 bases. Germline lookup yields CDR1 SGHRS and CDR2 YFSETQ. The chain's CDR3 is CASSPFGQGIQETQYF. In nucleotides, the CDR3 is TGCGCCAGCAGCCCCTTCGGACAGGGAATTCAAGAGACCCAGTACTTC.

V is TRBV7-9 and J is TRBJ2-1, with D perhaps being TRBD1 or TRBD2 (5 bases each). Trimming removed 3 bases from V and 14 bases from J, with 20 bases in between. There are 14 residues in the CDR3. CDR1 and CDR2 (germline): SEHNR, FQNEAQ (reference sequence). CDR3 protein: CASSFSSGDGPKFF. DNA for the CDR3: TGTGCCAGCAGCTTCTCGTCCGGGGACGGTCCCAAGTTCTTC.

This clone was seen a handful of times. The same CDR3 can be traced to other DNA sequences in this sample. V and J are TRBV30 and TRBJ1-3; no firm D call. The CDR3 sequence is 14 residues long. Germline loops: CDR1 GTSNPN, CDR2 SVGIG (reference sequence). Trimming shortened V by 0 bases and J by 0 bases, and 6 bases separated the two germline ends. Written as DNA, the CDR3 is TGTGCCTGGAGTGTACCAGGCTCTGGAAACACCATATATTTT. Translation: CAWSVPGSGNTIYF.

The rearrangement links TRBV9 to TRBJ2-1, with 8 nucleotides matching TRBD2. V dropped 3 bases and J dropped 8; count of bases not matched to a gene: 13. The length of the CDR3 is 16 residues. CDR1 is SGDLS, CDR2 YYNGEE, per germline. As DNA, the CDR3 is TGTGCCAGCAGCGACCAGAGGGGGACTAGGGTCCATGAGCAGTTCTTC. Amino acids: CASSDQRGTRVHEQFF.

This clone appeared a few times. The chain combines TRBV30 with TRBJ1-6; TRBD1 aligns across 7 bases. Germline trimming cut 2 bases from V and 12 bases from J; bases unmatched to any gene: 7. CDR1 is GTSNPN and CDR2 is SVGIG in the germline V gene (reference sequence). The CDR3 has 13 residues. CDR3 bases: TGTGCCTGGAGTTCGGGGACAGTATTACCCCTCCACTTT. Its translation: CAWSSGTVLPLHF.

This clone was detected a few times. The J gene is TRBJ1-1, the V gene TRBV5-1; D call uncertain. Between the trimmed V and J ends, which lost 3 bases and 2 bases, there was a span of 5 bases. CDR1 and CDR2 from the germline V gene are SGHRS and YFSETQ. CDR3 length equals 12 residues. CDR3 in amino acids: CASSYSNTEAFF. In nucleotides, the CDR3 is TGCGCCAGCAGCTACAGCAACACTGAAGCTTTCTTT.